Below are 30 T cell receptor beta chains sequenced from a single sample in a study of identical twins. TCRdb ran MiXCR on the 5' RACE reads and lists one entry per CDR3 protein. The sample includes some 1,600,000 distinct CDR3 sequences, roughly 35% of them seen just once. Input material: cord blood. These TCRs come from a newborn girl in good health.

This clonotype was recorded a few times. The chain links TRBV7-9 to TRBJ1-2; 8 positions match TRBD1. Germline V CDR1 and CDR2: SEHNR, FQNEAQ (reference sequence). CDR3 length equals 15 residues. V gave up 5 bases and J gave up 2 bases; unmatched junction bases: 7. CDR3 DNA sequence: TGTGCCAGCAGCGGCACAGGGGGGGTAAACTATGGCTACACCTTC. Protein sequence: CASSGTGGVNYGYTF.

There are a few counts of this clonotype. This chain connects TRBV2 to TRBJ2-7, with D possibly called TRBD1 or TRBD2 (5 bases each). CDR1 and CDR2 (germline): SNHLY, FYNNEI. Trimming pared 2 bases from V and 4 bases from J, leaving 12 bases between. CDR3 length: 14 amino acids. DNA of the CDR3: TGTGCCAGCAGTGAAATGGGGGTGGCGTACGAGCAGTACTTC. Its translation: CASSEMGVAYEQYF. Drawing the rest from reference TRBV2 and TRBJ2-7, the complete variable domain is EPEVTQTPSHQVTQMGQEVILRCVPISNHLYFYWYRQILGQKVEFLVSFYNNEISEKSEIFDDQFSVERPDGSNFTLKIRSTKLEDSAMYFCASSEMGVAYEQYFGPGTRLTVT.

There are many counts of this clonotype. The chain carries TRBV29-1 and TRBJ1-2, with TRBD1 matching 7 bases. The V gene's germline CDR1 is SQVTM and CDR2 ANQGSEA. The J segment lost 6 bases and the V segment lost 6 bases, leaving 4 bases of the junction unmatched. This CDR3 has 11 residues. Here the CDR3 DNA reads TGCAGCGTGCTCAGGGGGAATGGCTACACCTTC. This encodes CSVLRGNGYTF.

The chain recombines TRBV3-1 with TRBJ2-5; D may be TRBD2 (5 bases). V dropped 6 bases and J dropped 11 bases, with 19 bases sitting between them. This CDR3 contains 13 residues. CDR1 is LGHDT and CDR2 is YNNKEL in the germline V gene (reference sequence). DNA of the CDR3: TGTGCCAGCAGTCCAATACCCGGGAATGAGCAGTACTTC. This codes for CASSPIPGNEQYF.

The chain is built from TRBV27 and TRBJ2-1, with TRBD2 matching 8 bases. This CDR3 is built from 13 residues. Trimming removed 8 bases from V and 3 bases from J; junction bases left unmatched: 3. Germline lookup yields CDR1 MNHEY and CDR2 SMNVEV (reference sequence). The CDR3 nucleotides are TGTGCCAGCGGGCGGGAGGACTACAATGAGCAGTTCTTC. It yields the protein CASGREDYNEQFF.

The chain combines TRBV7-9 with TRBJ2-7, with D unclear. V lost 1 base, J lost 7 bases, and 17 bases lay in between. Germline V gene data show CDR1 as SEHNR and CDR2 as FQNEAQ (reference sequence). CDR3 size: 15 residues. The CDR3 region is CASSLELETHNEQYF. The CDR3 DNA reads TGTGCCAGCAGCTTAGAGCTGGAGACACACAATGAGCAGTACTTC.

J is TRBJ2-1 and V is TRBV20-1, with no clear D. The V end was cut by 0 bases, the J end by 1 base, with 10 bases between. Germline-derived CDR1 and CDR2 are DFQATT and SNEGSKA (reference sequence). This CDR3 has 15 amino acids. CDR3 nucleotide sequence: TGCAGTGCTAGAGAAAGGCTCCGTTCCTACAATGAGCAGTTCTTC. Translating gives CSARERLRSYNEQFF.

This clonotype was picked up a small number of times. This chain uses TRBV6-6 with TRBJ1-2; D is undetermined. Germline V gene sequence: CDR1 MNHNY, CDR2 SVGAGI (reference sequence). The V end lost 0 bases, the J end lost 4 bases, and 12 bases lay between the germline ends. This CDR3 contains 15 residues. CDR3 in DNA: TGTGCCAGCAGTTACTCGATCTGGACTTTCTATGGCTACACCTTC. Translation: CASSYSIWTFYGYTF.

This clonotype was counted a few times. The chain couples TRBV19 to TRBJ1-5; no reliable D call. The CDR3 runs to 14 residues. Trimming stripped 0 bases from V and 3 bases from J, with 6 bases between. Germline assignment: CDR1 LNHDA and CDR2 SQIVND (reference sequence). CDR3 residues: CASSIEAYNQPQHF. In DNA form, the CDR3 reads TGTGCCAGTAGTATAGAAGCCTACAATCAGCCCCAGCATTTT.

Worth noting for this clonotype: A read error may explain this, as a much larger clone is one base away. The J gene is TRBJ2-5, the V gene TRBV12-3 or TRBV12-4, with TRBD1 identical over 8 bases. The V segment lost 5 bases and the J segment 11 bases; nucleotides outside the gene matches: 10. The CDR3 contains 13 residues. CDR3 sequence reads: CASSLRGHNEQYF. CDR3 coding DNA: TGTGCCAGCAGTCTCAGGGGGCACAATGAGCAGTACTTC.

The chain is built from TRBV3-1 and TRBJ2-7; no firm D call. V lost 2 bases, J lost 0 bases, and 11 bases lay in between. From germline, CDR1 is LGHDT and CDR2 YNNKEL (reference sequence). CDR3 length: 15 residues. The CDR3 loop is CASSQRAESSYEQYF. The CDR3 DNA sequence: TGTGCCAGCAGCCAAAGGGCGGAGAGCTCCTACGAGCAGTACTTC.

In this sample, this clonotype turned up a few times. The chain carries TRBV7-9 and TRBJ1-1, with 9 bases fitting TRBD1. The CDR3 totals 14 residues. Losses at the gene ends were 5 bases for V and 5 bases for J; bases not matched to a gene: 6. The germline CDR1 and CDR2 sequences are SEHNR and FQNEAQ (reference sequence). The CDR3 loop reads CASSPGQGFTEAFF. Here the CDR3 DNA reads TGTGCCAGCAGCCCCGGACAGGGGTTTACTGAAGCTTTCTTT. Looking up the rest from reference TRBV7-9 and TRBJ1-1 gives the full variable domain: DTGVSQNPRHKITKRGQNVTFRCDPISEHNRLYWYRQTLGQGPEFLTYFQNEAQLEKSRLLSDRFSAERPKGSFSTLEIQRTEQGDSAMYLCASSPGQGFTEAFFGQGTRLTVV.

The genes are TRBV4-2 and TRBJ1-2; 10 nucleotides match TRBD1. Germline assignment: CDR1 LGHNA and CDR2 YNFKEQ. The CDR3 is 15 residues long. V was pared by 5 bases and J by 8 bases, with 11 bases of the junction left unmatched. The CDR3 loop reads CASSLSGQGVEGYTF. CDR3 nucleotides: TGTGCCAGCAGCTTGAGTGGACAGGGGGTAGAAGGCTACACCTTC.

This clonotype has a count of ten or more. This chain links TRBV4-2 with TRBJ1-2, with a tentative D call TRBD1 (6 bases). Trimming took 1 base from V and 1 from J, leaving 16 bases between them. The germline V gene has CDR1 LGHNA and CDR2 YNFKEQ. The CDR3 runs to 17 residues. The CDR3 loop is CASSQVGTSGHNYGYTF. Here the CDR3 DNA reads TGTGCCAGCAGCCAAGTCGGGACTTCGGGACATAACTATGGCTACACCTTC.

This clonotype was counted only a few times. The chain combines TRBV6-6 with TRBJ2-3, with TRBD1 as a possible D gene (6 bases). The CDR3 covers 15 residues. Trimming cost V 6 bases and J 3 bases, with 16 bases left between them. Germline V CDR1 and CDR2: MNHNY, SVGAGI (reference sequence). In DNA form, the CDR3 reads TGTGCCAGCAGCCCACGGTTTAGGGGGACAGATACGCAGTATTTT. Translating it yields CASSPRFRGTDTQYF.

The V call is TRBV10-3, the J call TRBJ2-4; 14 bases line up with TRBD2. The CDR3 totals 20 residues. CDR1 is ENHRY and CDR2 is SYGVKD in the germline V gene. V shed 2 bases, J shed 6 bases, and the junction held 15 bases outside the gene matches. CDR3 protein: CAISERTLRLAGGRGNIQYF. DNA for the CDR3: TGTGCCATCAGTGAGCGGACCCTCAGACTAGCGGGGGGGCGTGGAAACATTCAGTACTTC.

The J gene is TRBJ2-7, the V gene TRBV9; 9 nucleotides agree with TRBD2. Germline trimming cut 0 bases from V and 5 bases from J; bases unmatched to any gene: 6. CDR3 size: 15 residues. Germline V gives CDR1 SGDLS, CDR2 YYNGEE. In DNA, the CDR3 is TGTGCCAGCAGCGTAGCGGCTAGCGGGGCCCACGAGCAGTACTTC. This sequence encodes CASSVAASGAHEQYF.

The table lists this clonotype with a few counts. V gene TRBV3-1 combines with J gene TRBJ1-2; D is uncertain. This CDR3 has 15 amino acids. Germline V gene data show CDR1 as LGHDT and CDR2 as YNNKEL (reference sequence). V was pared by 1 base and J by 5 bases, with 14 bases between. The CDR3, as DNA: TGTGCCAGCAGCCAAGTGACGGCCCTCGAATATGGCTACACCTTC. It translates to CASSQVTALEYGYTF.

This clonotype has just a few counts. The chain links TRBV7-9 to TRBJ1-1, with unresolved D. The V end was cut by 2 bases, the J end by 0 bases, with 10 bases between. This CDR3 is built from 15 residues. Germline V gene lookup returns CDR1 SEHNR and CDR2 FQNEAQ (reference sequence). The CDR3 sequence: CASSLWADMNTEAFF. DNA for the CDR3: TGTGCCAGCAGCTTATGGGCAGACATGAACACTGAAGCTTTCTTT.

Remarks on this clonotype: Since a much larger clone is just one base distant, this may be a read error. This sequence joins TRBV11-2 and TRBJ2-3; a possible D gene is TRBD2 (6 bases). From germline, CDR1 is SGHAT and CDR2 FQNNGV. This CDR3 is built from 13 residues. V was pared by 5 bases and J by 8 bases, with 14 bases between. The CDR3: CASSQVRRGTQYF. In DNA, the CDR3 is TGTGCCAGCAGCCAAGTTAGGAGGGGTACGCAGTATTTT.

V is TRBV7-2 and J is TRBJ1-1; possibly TRBD1 for D (5 bases). V lost 2 bases, J lost 4 bases, and 11 bases lay in between. The length of the CDR3 is 14 residues. The V gene's germline CDR1 is SGHTA and CDR2 FQGNSA. The CDR3 reads CASSLQVGGTEAFF. CDR3 bases: TGTGCCAGCAGCTTACAGGTGGGGGGCACTGAAGCTTTCTTT.

Only a few counts were recorded for this clonotype. This sequence joins TRBV20-1 and TRBJ1-2; D possibly corresponds to TRBD1 (5 bases). The CDR3 consists of 11 residues. The germline V and J ends were trimmed by 6 bases and 3 bases, with 8 bases remaining between them. Germline V gene lookup returns CDR1 DFQATT and CDR2 SNEGSKA (reference sequence). The CDR3 here is CSARVYYGYTF. CDR3 nucleotides: TGCAGTGCCAGGGTTTACTATGGCTACACCTTC.

This rearrangement joins TRBV4-1 to TRBJ2-5, with no clear D. This CDR3 is 16 amino acids long. Germline V gene data show CDR1 as MGHRA and CDR2 as YSYEKL. V was trimmed by 2 bases and J by 0 bases, leaving 13 bases between them. CDR3 loop: CASSQRDAAYQETQYF. DNA for the CDR3: TGCGCCAGCAGCCAAAGGGATGCAGCGTACCAAGAGACCCAGTACTTC.

This clonotype was detected only a few times. The chain employs TRBV14 and TRBJ2-3; 11 nucleotides line up with TRBD2. In germline, CDR1 is SGHDN, CDR2 FVKESK. Germline trimming cut 4 bases from V and 4 bases from J; bases unmatched to any gene: 7. The CDR3 extends over 16 amino acids. The CDR3 region has the DNA TGTGCCAGCAGCCCCCGACTAGCGGGACGAGCAGATACGCAGTATTTT. As protein: CASSPRLAGRADTQYF.

The chain links TRBV6-1 to TRBJ2-6; tentative D call: TRBD1 (5 bases). Germline lookup yields CDR1 MNHNS and CDR2 SASEGT. This CDR3 region has 17 residues. V was cut by 5 bases and J by 0 bases, with 14 bases left in between. The CDR3 loop reads CASSPTTDCSGANVLTF. DNA for the CDR3: TGTGCCAGCAGTCCCACGACAGATTGCTCTGGGGCCAACGTCCTGACTTTC.

V usage is TRBV24-1 and J usage is TRBJ1-2; the D gene is possibly TRBD1 (5 bases). The CDR3 is 15 amino acids. CDR1 and CDR2 (germline): KGHDR, SFDVKD. V lost 1 base, J lost 8 bases, and 16 bases lay in between. The CDR3 region has the DNA TGTGCCACCAGTGATTTAGCACAGGCCTACTGGGGCTACACCTTC. Protein: CATSDLAQAYWGYTF.

The table lists this clonotype with a few counts. This chain connects TRBV3-1 to TRBJ1-1; 7 bases agree with TRBD1. CDR1 is LGHDT, CDR2 YNNKEL, per germline (reference sequence). CDR3 length: 12 residues. With 4 bases clipped from V and 9 bases from J, the junction kept 5 bases outside the gene matches. In DNA form, the CDR3 reads TGTGCCAGCAGCCCCCTGGGACAGCAAGCTTTCTTT. This translates into CASSPLGQQAFF.

This chain joins TRBV20-1 and TRBJ1-1; TRBD1 matches 11 bases. V shed 3 bases, J shed 1 base, and the junction held 7 bases outside the gene matches. This CDR3 comprises 16 residues. Germline values: CDR1 DFQATT, CDR2 SNEGSKA (reference sequence). The CDR3 DNA sequence: TGCAGTGCTAGGAAGGACAGGGGGCTGGGGAACACTGAAGCTTTCTTT. As protein: CSARKDRGLGNTEAFF.

This clonotype was counted a few times. V gene TRBV5-4 combines with J gene TRBJ2-1; 7 bases are shared with TRBD1. Germline values: CDR1 SGHNT, CDR2 YYREEE (reference sequence). CDR3 length: 13 residues. V lost 4 bases, J lost 12 bases, and 10 bases stayed unmatched. CDR3 nucleotide sequence: TGTGCCAGCAGCCCCGGACAGGACGGTGGGCAGTTCTTC. This gives the protein CASSPGQDGGQFF.

This rearrangement joins TRBV2 to TRBJ2-7, with TRBD2 matching over 9 bases. CDR3 length equals 14 residues. Trimming cost V 6 bases and J 2 bases; bases outside gene matches: 5. Germline V lookup: CDR1 SNHLY, CDR2 FYNNEI. Here the CDR3 DNA reads TGTGCCAGCAGAGGGAGACTAGCGGCCTACGAGCAGTACTTC. As protein: CASRGRLAAYEQYF.